The rows below give T cell receptor beta chains drawn from one sample of a study of CD8 T cells in Susac syndrome. Each CDR3 protein gets one entry after TCRdb re-called the immunoSEQ multiplex PCR reads with MiXCR. In the table there are some 120,000 distinct CDR3 sequences, about 94% of which are singletons. The sample was CD4+ T cells from PBMCs. The receptors come from a human donor with multiple sclerosis. CDR3s include the opening cysteine and the closing phenylalanine or tryptophan. A D gene is named only where the DNA matches it firmly. Not all rows give a size; the values are once, few, many and, for expanded clones, a class.

D gene	V gene	J gene	clone size	CDR3 protein	CDR3 DNA
NA	TRBV10-3	TRBJ1-3	NA	CASGGGPGNTIYF	TGTGCCAGTGGAGGAGGCCCTGGAAACACCATATATTTT
NA	TRBV7-2	TRBJ1-3	NA	CASSRDSGLNSGNTIYF	TGTGCCAGCAGCCGAGACTCGGGACTGAACTCTGGAAACACCATATATTTT
NA	TRBV29-1	TRBJ1-2	once	CSVESPPGGRYGYTF	TGCAGCGTTGAATCCCCCCCGGGGGGTCGGTATGGCTACACCTTC
TRBD2	TRBV12-3/TRBV12-4	TRBJ2-1	NA	CASSPSGRIYNEQFF	TGTGCCAGCAGTCCTAGCGGGAGGATCTACAATGAGCAGTTCTTC
TRBD2	TRBV20-1	TRBJ2-1	NA	CSAKGLAGGLYNEQFF	TGCAGTGCTAAGGGACTAGCGGGGGGTCTCTACAATGAGCAGTTCTTC
NA	TRBV6-6	TRBJ1-1	NA	CASIPPGNTEAFF	TGTGCCAGCATCCCCCCTGGAAACACTGAAGCTTTCTTT
TRBD1	TRBV30	TRBJ1-1	once	CVCQGATEAFF	TGTGTCTGTCAGGGGGCCACTGAAGCTTTCTTT
NA	TRBV7-7	TRBJ2-7	NA	CASSLAKGVEQYF	TGTGCCAGCAGCTTAGCTAAAGGGGTCGAGCAGTACTTC
NA	TRBV5-1	TRBJ2-3	once	CASTLISGSTLDTQYF	TGCGCCAGCACCTTAATCTCCGGGAGTACCTTAGATACGCAGTATTTT
TRBD2	TRBV20-1	TRBJ2-7	NA	CSALGGRSYEQYF	TGCAGTGCTTTGGGCGGGAGGTCCTACGAGCAGTACTTC
NA	TRBV6-5	TRBJ1-2	NA	CASSPLGWNYGYTF	TGTGCCAGCAGCCCGTTGGGGTGGAACTATGGCTACACCTTC